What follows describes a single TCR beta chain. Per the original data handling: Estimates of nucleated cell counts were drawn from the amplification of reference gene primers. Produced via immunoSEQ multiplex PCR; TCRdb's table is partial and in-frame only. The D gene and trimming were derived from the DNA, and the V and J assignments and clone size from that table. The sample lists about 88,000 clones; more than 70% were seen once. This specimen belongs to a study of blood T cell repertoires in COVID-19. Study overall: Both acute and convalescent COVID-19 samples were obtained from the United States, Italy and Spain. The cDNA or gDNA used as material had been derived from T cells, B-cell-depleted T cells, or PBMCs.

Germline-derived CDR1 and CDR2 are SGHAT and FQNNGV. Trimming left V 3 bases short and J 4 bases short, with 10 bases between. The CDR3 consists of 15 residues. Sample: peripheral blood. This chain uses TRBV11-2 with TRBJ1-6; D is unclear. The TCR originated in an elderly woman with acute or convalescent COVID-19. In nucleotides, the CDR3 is TGTGCCAGCAGCTTGTTACTTGCATATAATTCACCCCTCCACTTT. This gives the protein CASSLLLAYNSPLHF.